This section outlines one TCR beta chain sequence together with its context. In germline, CDR1 is SGHNT, CDR2 YENEEA. V lost 1 base to trimming and J lost 2 bases; unmatched junction nucleotides: 5. CDR3 length: 17 amino acids. The data were obtained in a study of blood T cell repertoires in COVID-19. Cohort 3 recovery required two negative PCRs, clearance, or symptom resolution. Measured with immunoSEQ multiplex PCR; TCRdb has only the in-frame clones, and not every one. The repertoire consists of 180,000 or so clones, with around 80% occurring once and the leading ten covering approximately 10%. This TCR was sampled from a man between 45 and 60 years old who had recovered from COVID-19. Sequencing used PBMCs or T cells enriched from blood (not recorded which). The chain carries TRBV11-3 and TRBJ2-2; 9 positions agree with TRBD2. The CDR3 sequence: CASSLGKGLANTGELFF. Written as DNA, the CDR3 is TGTGCCAGCAGCTTAGGCAAGGGACTAGCCAACACCGGGGAGCTGTTTTTT.